The clone carrying this T cell receptor (beta chain) was seen once. The sample is drawn from a study of blood T cell repertoires in COVID-19. Study background: Acute-phase and convalescent COVID-19 samples originated in the United States, Italy and Spain. In each case, the material was cDNA or gDNA derived from T cells, B-cell-depleted T cells, or PBMCs.

Authors' data handling: Reference gene primer amplification gave nucleated cell count estimates. The protocol was immunoSEQ multiplex PCR, while the TCRdb copy is restricted to in-frame clones and leaves out a portion. That table is the source of V, J and clone size, and D and trimming were worked out from the DNA. Here the sample spans more than 95,000 clones, more than 75% being singletons. Deletions cut 0 bases from V and 5 bases from J, with 11 bases between. Germline CDR1 and CDR2: MNHEY and SMNVEV (reference sequence). CDR3 length: 14 residues. Input material: peripheral blood. The TCR comes from a man between 60 and 75 years old with acute or convalescent COVID-19. The gene calls are TRBV27 and TRBJ2-7; D is possibly TRBD1 (5 bases). CDR3 protein: CASSLSRARHEQYF. The CDR3 nucleotides are TGTGCCAGCAGTTTATCCAGGGCACGCCACGAGCAGTACTTC.